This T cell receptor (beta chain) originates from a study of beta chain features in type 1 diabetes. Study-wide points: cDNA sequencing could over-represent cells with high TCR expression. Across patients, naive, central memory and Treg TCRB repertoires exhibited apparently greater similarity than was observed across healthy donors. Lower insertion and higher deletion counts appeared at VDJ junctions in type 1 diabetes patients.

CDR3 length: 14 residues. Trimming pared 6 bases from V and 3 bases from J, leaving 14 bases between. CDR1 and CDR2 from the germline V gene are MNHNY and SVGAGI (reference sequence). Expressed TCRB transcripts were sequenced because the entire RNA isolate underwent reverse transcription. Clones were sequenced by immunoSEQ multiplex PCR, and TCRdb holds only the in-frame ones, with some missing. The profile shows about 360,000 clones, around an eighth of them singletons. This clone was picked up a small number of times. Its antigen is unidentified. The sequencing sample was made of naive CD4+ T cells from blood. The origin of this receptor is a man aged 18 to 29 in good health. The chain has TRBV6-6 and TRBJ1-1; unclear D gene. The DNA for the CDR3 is TGTGCCAGCAGACCCGCGGCGGTAGACACTGAAGCTTTCTTT. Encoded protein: CASRPAAVDTEAFF.